This is a list of T cell receptor beta chains from one sample in a study of long-term antiretroviral therapy in people with HIV. Clones were sequenced by immunoSEQ multiplex PCR, and TCRdb holds only the in-frame ones, with some missing. The sample lists under 45,000 clones, 85% to 90% seen once, with around 4% in the top ten. Here the sequenced sample was unsorted PBMCs, taken 1.2 years after starting antiretroviral therapy. The receptors come from a woman aged 45-59 years with HIV. CDR3s include the opening cysteine and the closing phenylalanine or tryptophan. Each record gives: J gene, V gene, CDR3 protein.

>TRBJ1-6|TRBV6-1
CASTTDRGNSPLHF
>TRBJ2-5|TRBV10-2
CASSGGSQETQYF
>TRBJ2-2|TRBV2
CASRTSGLFGELFF
>TRBJ2-7|TRBV21-1
CASSTEPDRSRYEQYF
>TRBJ2-3|TRBV5-1
CASSLSKLAGDTDTQYF
>TRBJ1-4|TRBV5-4
CASSLAGQGFGEKLFF
>TRBJ1-5|TRBV10-2
CASSEPGPLSNQPQHF
>TRBJ2-2|TRBV7-9
CASSFHRGTGELFF
>TRBJ2-3|TRBV5-1
CASRRRLAGGTDTQYF
>TRBJ1-2|TRBV6-5
CASSYSGQGNYGYTF
>TRBJ1-2|TRBV6-5
CASSKDTNYGYTF
>TRBJ2-2|TRBV19
CASSIWAETGELFF
>TRBJ2-2|TRBV2
CASSWTGDTGELFF
>TRBJ1-1|TRBV7-3
CASSLSTNMNTEAFF
>TRBJ1-6|TRBV6-5
CASRTGGIQSPLHF
>TRBJ2-7|TRBV5-4
CASSLEGTVPYEQYF
>TRBJ1-5|TRBV6-1
CASSAQTGGGQPQHF
>TRBJ1-1|TRBV18
CASSTGQANTEAFF
>TRBJ2-3|TRBV19
CASSPSLVDTQYF
>TRBJ1-2|TRBV5-1
CASSLGGQGQGYTF
>TRBJ2-3|TRBV6-1
CASRGGMPDTQYF
>TRBJ2-7|TRBV19
CASSIVGSGTYEQYF
>TRBJ1-1|TRBV7-9
CASSSGGGNTEAFF
>TRBJ2-3|TRBV5-1
CASSLQAGGTDTQYF
>TRBJ2-3|TRBV9
CASSVEGLTDTQYF
>TRBJ1-3|TRBV19
CASSKLITSGNTIYF
>TRBJ2-7|TRBV7-2
CASSFTRGPGPYEQYF
>TRBJ2-1|TRBV2
CASGGDRVYNEQFF
>TRBJ1-2|TRBV5-4
CASSPYRGPEGGYTF
>TRBJ2-5|TRBV2
CASRGGETQYF
>TRBJ2-7|TRBV19
CASTSGMNYEQYF
>TRBJ1-5|TRBV2
CASSPRDRAGQPQHF
>TRBJ1-1|TRBV6-6
CASSYPHRVNTEAFF
>TRBJ1-1|TRBV15
CATSRDPSTGITINTEAFF
>TRBJ2-5|TRBV27
CAPANGETQYF
>TRBJ1-1|TRBV11-2
CASSFAGGAEAFF
>TRBJ2-2|TRBV2
CASSEASGGPGELFF
>TRBJ2-7|TRBV2
CASRPTGEGTYEQYF
>TRBJ1-1|TRBV7-3
CASSFRGEAEAFF
>TRBJ1-2|TRBV27
CASSPDRVGGGYTF
>TRBJ1-1|TRBV5-6
CASSPVGLDTEAFF
>TRBJ1-5|TRBV18
CASSPQRNQPQHF
>TRBJ1-1|TRBV4-2
CASSQYPNGGSEAFF
>TRBJ1-1|TRBV10-3
CAIIRSNTEAFF
>TRBJ2-1|TRBV4-3
CASRGANEQFF